Presented here are 2 T cell receptor beta chains from one specimen sequenced in a study of early T cells in non-severe SARS-CoV-2 infection. TCRdb re-called the 5' RACE reads with MiXCR, one entry per CDR3 protein. Here the sample spans tens of thousands of distinct CDR3 sequences, approximately 7% being singletons. What was sequenced was whole blood. These receptors were taken from an adult who was a healthcare worker with PCR-confirmed SARS-CoV-2 infection or an uninfected control (not recorded which).

This clonotype was detected ten times or more. The rearrangement joins TRBV20-1 to TRBJ2-7; D may match TRBD1 or TRBD2 (6 bases each). V dropped 5 bases and J dropped 5 bases, with 22 bases sitting between them. The CDR3 has 15 amino acids. Germline CDR1 and CDR2: DFQATT and SNEGSKA (reference sequence). CDR3 sequence (DNA): TGCAGTGCTGCCGCGGGGTCAGGGGATTGGAACGAGCAGTACTTC. Its translation: CSAAAGSGDWNEQYF.

This clonotype was recorded at least ten times. The chain recombines TRBV20-1 with TRBJ2-7; possible D gene TRBD1, 6 bases. CDR1 and CDR2 from the germline V gene are DFQATT and SNEGSKA (reference sequence). Trimming removed 3 bases at V and 6 bases at J, with 18 bases between. The CDR3 runs 14 residues. This CDR3 is CSASRPGTSGEQYF. In DNA, the CDR3 is TGCAGTGCTAGTCGCCCCGGGACATCGGGCGAGCAGTACTTC.